The source of this T cell receptor beta chain is a study of chemoradiotherapy in HPV16-positive cancers. Points from the study as a whole: Non-HPV-specific T cells did not expand in tumors during treatment, whereas candidate HPV-specific clones and E7-related motifs did.

This CDR3 region has 18 residues. The ends were cut back, 6 bases at V and 0 bases at J, with 21 bases in the middle. Germline values: CDR1 LNHDA, CDR2 SQIVND (reference sequence). Profiled with immunoSEQ multiplex PCR; TCRdb holds only in-frame clones, not every one. The sample lists approximately 20,000 clones, around 85% occurring once. As regards this clone: Antigen specificity is unknown.

The material was blood, obtained from a patient who underwent chemoradiotherapy. The chain has TRBV19 and TRBJ1-5; D is undetermined. The receptor was derived from a human donor with HPV-associated anogenital cancer. The chain's CDR3 is CASRPLGSGVYSNQPQHF. CDR3 sequence (DNA): TGTGCCAGTAGACCCTTGGGCTCAGGAGTTTATAGCAATCAGCCCCAGCATTTT.